This T cell receptor beta chain was captured in a study of PD-1 blockade in classical Hodgkin lymphoma. Overall study findings and caveats: Baseline TCR diversity was reportedly lower in newly diagnosed patients than in healthy donors. It was reported as lower still in relapsed/refractory patients. Similar baseline diversity was found in complete responders and newly diagnosed patients. Initiation of nivolumab under 1 year after ASCT led to exclusion of patients. Unlike CD8+ TCR diversity, which did not rise significantly by C4D1, CD4+ TCR diversity did.

Brentuximab vedotin exposure varied among the patients, all of whom had relapsed after autologous stem cell transplantation. As concerns this clone: The antigen remains unidentified.

J gave up 4 bases and V 1 base, and 10 bases lay outside the gene matches. Germline V gene sequence: CDR1 SGDLS, CDR2 YYNGEE. The CDR3 is made up of 16 amino acids. Profiling relied on immunoSEQ multiplex PCR, and the TCRdb table lists in-frame clones only, not all of them. The sample holds 90,000 to 130,000 clones, about 89% seen once. This clonotype was sampled from a human donor with classical Hodgkin lymphoma. The specimen was peripheral blood mononuclear cells (PBMCs), collected before the second cycle of nivolumab. The chain uses TRBV9 and TRBJ2-5; 7 nucleotides agree with TRBD1. The CDR3 sequence is CASSVSAQGRVETQYF. The CDR3 nucleotides are TGTGCCAGCAGCGTAAGCGCACAGGGGCGGGTAGAGACCCAGTACTTC.